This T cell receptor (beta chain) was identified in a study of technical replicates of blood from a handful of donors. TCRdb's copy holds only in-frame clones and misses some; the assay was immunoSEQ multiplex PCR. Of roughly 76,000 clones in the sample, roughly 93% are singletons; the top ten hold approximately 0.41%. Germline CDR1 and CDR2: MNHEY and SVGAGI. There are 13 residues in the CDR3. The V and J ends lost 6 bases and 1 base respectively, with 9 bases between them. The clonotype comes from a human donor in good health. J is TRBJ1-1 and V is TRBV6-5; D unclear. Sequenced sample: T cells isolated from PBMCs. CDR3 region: CASSPDTNTEAFF. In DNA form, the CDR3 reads TGTGCCAGCAGCCCTGACACGAACACTGAAGCTTTCTTT.